Each of the 10 T cell receptor beta chains below was sequenced from the same sample in a study of T cell clusters in autoimmune cytopenias. Multiplex touch-down PCR amplified TRB using TRB-A and TRB-B pools in one tube. TCRdb re-analyzed the multiplex PCR reads; it lists each CDR3 protein once, without DNA. There are about 6,900 distinct CDR3 sequences in the sample, with approximately 9.7% held by the top ten. TRB was amplified from about 270 ng of peripheral blood genomic DNA per sample. This sample was shared with a second study, whose subject was T cell repertoires in aging, cancer and after chemotherapy.

Sequenced input: peripheral blood. The source is a human donor in good health.

CDR3 region: CAIDADRVDNYGYTF. This sequence joins TRBV6-4 and TRBJ1-2; there is no DNA to check the TCRdb D call of TRBD1. From germline, CDR1 is MRHNA and CDR2 SNTAGT. CDR3 length equals 15 residues.

This sequence joins TRBV6-1 and TRBJ2-7; the TRBD1 assignment by TCRdb is unverifiable without DNA. The germline V gene encodes CDR1 MNHNS and CDR2 SASEGT. CDR3 length: 13 residues. The CDR3 spells CASSTGVAYEQYF.

The rearrangement uses TRBV5-5 and TRBJ2-3; TCRdb outputs TRBD2, but without DNA this stays unchecked. This CDR3 contains 14 residues. CDR1 and CDR2 (germline): SGHKS, YYEKEE (reference sequence). This CDR3 is CASSLDLQGLRKNF.

The V and J genes are TRBV6-4 and TRBJ2-7; TCRdb proposes TRBD2, but this gene call is untestable without DNA. Germline V lookup: CDR1 MRHNA, CDR2 SNTAGT. This CDR3 region has 16 residues. The CDR3 region is CASSVTTSGGAYEQYF.

The chain employs TRBV12-3 or TRBV12-4 and TRBJ1-5; TCRdb designates TRBD1, a call that cannot be tested without DNA. The CDR3 runs 15 residues. The CDR3 reads CASSSGQGLNQPQHF.

The rearrangement joins TRBV5-4 to TRBJ2-7. Germline-derived CDR1 and CDR2 are SGHNT and YYREEE (reference sequence). The CDR3 length is 15 residues. CDR3 sequence: CASSPDGELGYEQYF.

Frequency places this clonotype as medium-sized. This chain uses TRBV7-6 with TRBJ2-5. CDR1 is SGHVS, CDR2 FNYEAQ, per germline. This CDR3 comprises 12 residues. CDR3 sequence: CASSLVQETQYF.

CDR3 protein: CASSLLPLRVTEAFF. V gene TRBV27 combines with J gene TRBJ1-1; lacking DNA, the TRBD1 call made by TCRdb goes unchecked. Germline CDR1 reads MNHEY; CDR2 reads SMNVEV (reference sequence). This CDR3 has 15 residues.

This chain joins TRBV19 and TRBJ2-1; TCRdb outputs TRBD1, but without DNA this stays unchecked. CDR3 length: 14 amino acids. The V gene's germline CDR1 is LNHDA and CDR2 SQIVND (reference sequence). The CDR3 protein is CASSEYPEYNEQFF. The whole variable domain, remainder taken from reference TRBV19 and TRBJ2-1, is DGGITQSPKYLFRKEGQNVTLSCEQNLNHDAMYWYRQDPGQGLRLIYYSQIVNDFQKGDIAEGYSVSREKKESFPLTVTSAQKNPTAFYLCASSEYPEYNEQFFGPGTRLTVL.

This chain connects TRBV12-3 or TRBV12-4 to TRBJ1-1; with no DNA, the TCRdb D assignment of TRBD1 cannot be verified. The CDR3 runs 16 residues. The CDR3: CASSLDMNRGGTEAFF.